This T cell receptor (beta chain) was retrieved from a study of regulatory T cells in long-lasting Graves disease. General observations from the study: Accuracy was perhaps lowered by the small sample size.

Time point reported: newly diagnosed GD, antithyroid drugs for less than 3 months. Scientists built the TCR library using RNA that was extracted from PBMCs. Germline trimming cut 0 bases from V and 0 bases from J; bases unmatched to any gene: 6. CDR1 and CDR2 from the germline V gene are SGDLS and YYNGEE. The CDR3 spans 17 residues. In its sample, this clonotype was seen a few times. Antigen unknown. Sequencing libraries for TCR beta were prepared with iRepertoire HTBI primers and Arm-PCR of CDR3 regions. TCRdb re-called the multiplex PCR reads with MiXCR, one entry per CDR3 protein. The sample has approximately 540,000 distinct CDR3 sequences; more than 10% are singletons. The sample was also reused in another study, on T cells in Graves' hyperthyroidism and ophthalmopathy. That source reports: In the first-round RT-PCR of the TCR CDR3, the HTBI primer set was used.

Sequenced here: peripheral blood mononuclear cells (PBMCs), sampled at new diagnosis, from a patient treated with antithyroid drugs. The sequence was obtained from a woman between 25 and 40 years old with Graves disease. The chain joins TRBV9 to TRBJ2-3; the match to TRBD2 covers 8 bases. The CDR3 protein is CASSVGVSGKSTDTQYF. CDR3 bases: TGTGCCAGCAGCGTAGGGGTTAGCGGGAAAAGCACAGATACGCAGTATTTT.